The sequence of this T cell receptor beta chain was determined in a study of graft-versus-host responses after intestinal transplantation. Broader study findings: Peak circulating GvH clone levels tracked with early post-transplant HvG declines. Among recipient marrow samples, GvH clones were found; some appeared first in ileum or blood. Individuals carrying graft-donor T cell macrochimerism showed high graft-versus-host to host-versus-graft clonal ratios in allografts.

On this clone itself: What it binds is unknown.

Libraries were prepared by immunoSEQ multiplex PCR; TCRdb keeps only in-frame clonotypes and omits some of them. This table holds about 86,000 clones, about 85% found once. Germline values: CDR1 LGHNT, CDR2 FRNRAP. This CDR3 contains 17 residues. V trimming: 4 bases; J trimming: 5 bases; junction bases outside the gene matches: 9. The source is a human donor who was the organ donor for an intestinal transplant. Sequenced material: unstimulated CD4+ T cells sorted from spleen or lymph node cells, taken before transplant. This chain uses TRBV12-5 with TRBJ2-1; 12 positions agree with TRBD2. The CDR3 loop is CASGSNPLAGGDNEQFF. For the CDR3, the DNA is TGTGCTAGTGGTTCGAATCCCCTAGCGGGGGGGGACAATGAGCAGTTCTTC.